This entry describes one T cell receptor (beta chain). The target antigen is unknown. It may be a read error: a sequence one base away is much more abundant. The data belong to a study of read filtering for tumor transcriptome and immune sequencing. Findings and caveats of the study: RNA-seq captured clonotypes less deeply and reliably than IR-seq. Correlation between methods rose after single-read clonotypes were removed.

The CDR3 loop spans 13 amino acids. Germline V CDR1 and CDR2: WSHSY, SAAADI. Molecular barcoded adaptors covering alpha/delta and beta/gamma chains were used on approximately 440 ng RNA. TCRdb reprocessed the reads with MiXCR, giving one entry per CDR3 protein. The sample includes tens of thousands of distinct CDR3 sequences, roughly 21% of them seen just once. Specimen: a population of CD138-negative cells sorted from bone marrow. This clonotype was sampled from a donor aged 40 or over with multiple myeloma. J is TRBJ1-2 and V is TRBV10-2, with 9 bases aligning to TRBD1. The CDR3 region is CASSLQGARGYNF. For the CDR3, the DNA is TGCGCCAGCAGTTTACAGGGGGCGCGGGGCTACAACTTC.